This entry describes one T cell receptor beta chain. Its antigen is undetermined. The sample originates from a study of cytomegalovirus exposure and HLA in healthy donors. V lost 5 bases to trimming and J lost 3 bases; unmatched junction nucleotides: 9. The length of the CDR3 is 15 residues. Germline CDR1 is MNHNY and CDR2 is SVGAGI (reference sequence). Primers: 60 Vbeta forward and 13 Jbeta reverse. TCRdb keeps only in-frame clones here, not all; method: immunoSEQ multiplex PCR. This table lists 50,000 or so clones. Findings of the study overall: The authors enumerated over 150 TCR beta chains as linked to cytomegalovirus. There were several of the most significant clusters that appeared linked to common viral pathogens in a later analysis.

The receptor was isolated from a woman aged 40-49 years in good health and CMV-seronegative. Material: PBMCs. The V and J genes are TRBV6-6 and TRBJ2-7; TRBD2 matches at 8 bases. CDR3: CASSMDGTSDYEQYF. The CDR3 DNA sequence: TGTGCCAGCAGTATGGACGGGACTAGTGACTACGAGCAGTACTTC.